This T cell receptor (beta chain) derives from a study of blood T cell repertoires in COVID-19. Assay: immunoSEQ multiplex PCR; the TCRdb copy retains only in-frame clones and omits some. The sample lists 300,000 to 350,000 clones, nearly 90% occurring once. Participants were aged roughly 18 to 95 years, lived in some 23 US areas, and enrolled virtually. The material sequenced was PBMCs or T cells enriched from blood (not recorded which). The receptor was derived from a woman aged 18 to 35 with acute COVID-19.

CDR3 loop: CSASNRESYEQYF. The CDR3, as DNA: TGCAGTGCTAGTAATCGGGAGAGCTACGAGCAGTACTTC. The V gene is TRBV20-1, the J gene TRBJ2-7; maybe TRBD2 (6 bases). The germline V gene has CDR1 DFQATT and CDR2 SNEGSKA (reference sequence). The CDR3 sequence is 13 residues long. Trimming cost V 3 bases and J 3 bases, with 12 bases left between them.